These 5 T cell receptor beta chains were all obtained from the same sample, sequenced in a study of immune evolution from preneoplasia to lung adenocarcinoma. TCRdb keeps only in-frame clones here, not all; method: immunoSEQ multiplex PCR. The table lists roughly 5,000 clones, approximately 80% of them singletons. Input material: FFPE minimally invasive lung adenocarcinoma tissue. Every receptor here comes from a person between 60 and 79 years old with lung adenocarcinoma.

This sequence joins TRBV13 and TRBJ1-4, with 7 bases that match TRBD1. Germline V gene sequence: CDR1 PRHDT, CDR2 FYEKMQ (reference sequence). The length of the CDR3 is 15 residues. Unmatched junction bases numbered 11, after V lost 5 bases and J lost 8 bases. The CDR3 here is CASSPRQGGGEKLFF. Written as DNA, the CDR3 is TGTGCCAGCAGCCCCCGACAGGGTGGAGGAGAAAAACTGTTTTTT.

Regarding this clone: This may be a read error, as it is one base from a much larger clone. Other nucleotide sequences in the sample specify the same CDR3. This rearrangement joins TRBV28 to TRBJ1-6; D unclear. Trimming took 4 bases from V and 9 from J, leaving 13 bases between them. The CDR3 totals 14 residues. Germline V lookup: CDR1 MDHEN, CDR2 SYDVKM. CDR3 protein: CASSWGSGVSPLHF. CDR3 nucleotides: TGTGCCAGCAGTTGGGGATCGGGAGTTTCACCCCTCCACTTT.

The chain joins TRBV19 to TRBJ1-4; 7 bases line up with TRBD1. The CDR3 spans 14 residues. V was clipped by 5 bases and J by 4 bases; unmatched bases: 4. In germline, CDR1 is LNHDA, CDR2 SQIVND (reference sequence). The CDR3 sequence: CASSSGQDNEKLFF. DNA for the CDR3: TGTGCCAGTAGTTCCGGACAGGATAATGAAAAACTGTTTTTT.

The chain recombines TRBV18 with TRBJ2-2; the match to TRBD1 covers 9 bases. This CDR3 contains 16 residues. CDR1 is KGHSH and CDR2 is LQKENI in the germline V gene. V was pared by 2 bases and J by 1 base, with 2 bases of the junction left unmatched. The CDR3 coding sequence is TGTGCCAGCTCACCATTGGGACAGGGGAACACCGGGGAGCTGTTTTTT. Its protein product is CASSPLGQGNTGELFF.

V is TRBV30 and J is TRBJ2-1; D remains unclear. The germline gives CDR1 GTSNPN, CDR2 SVGIG (reference sequence). The ends were cut back, 5 bases at V and 0 bases at J, with 11 bases in the middle. CDR3 size: 14 residues. In DNA form, the CDR3 reads TGTGCCTGGCGGTCCCTAAGCTCCTACAATGAGCAGTTCTTC. Amino acid sequence: CAWRSLSSYNEQFF.